These 32 T cell receptor beta chains were all obtained from the same sample, sequenced in a study of blood T cell repertoires in COVID-19. Sequenced by immunoSEQ multiplex PCR; TCRdb stores in-frame clones only, minus some. The sample holds a few hundred thousand clones, approximately 89% seen once. Sequenced input: peripheral blood. The receptors originated from a woman aged 30 to 39 who had recovered from COVID-19.

The chain's CDR3 is CASSQTGSGANVLTF. CDR3 DNA sequence: TGTGCCAGCAGCCAGACAGGGTCCGGGGCCAACGTCCTGACTTTC. The chain couples TRBV7-2 to TRBJ2-6; 7 bases are shared with TRBD1. CDR1 and CDR2 (germline): SGHTA, FQGNSA. The V and J ends lost 5 bases and 4 bases, in that order; junction bases with no gene match: 5. This CDR3 spans 15 amino acids.

The CDR3 DNA is TGCAGCGCGGGACAGACGGGAGGGGAGCTGTTTTTT. Its protein is CSAGQTGGELFF. The J gene is TRBJ2-2, the V gene TRBV29-1, with 7 positions matching TRBD1. CDR3 length equals 12 residues. J was trimmed by 8 bases and V by 7 bases; bases with no gene match: 7. In germline, CDR1 is SQVTM, CDR2 ANQGSEA.

About this clone itself: At one of its ends the junction is not consistent with the germline gene, which may arise from a read error. The rearrangement uses TRBV6-1 and TRBJ1-4; the D is unclear. Germline CDR1 and CDR2: MNHNS and SASEGT. This CDR3 is 14 amino acids long. CDR3 in amino acids: CASREDLAREKLFF. The CDR3 DNA follows: TGTGCCAGCAGGGAAGACCTGGCCCGCGAAAAACTGTTTTTT.

The chain combines TRBV11-3 with TRBJ1-6, with TRBD1 identical over 12 bases. Germline loops: CDR1 SGHNT, CDR2 YENEEA. The V segment lost 4 bases and the J segment 9 bases; nucleotides outside the gene matches: 4. There are 15 residues in the CDR3. CDR3: CASSYAGQGASPLHF. In DNA, the CDR3 is TGTGCCAGCAGCTACGCGGGACAGGGGGCTTCACCCCTCCACTTT.

V and J are TRBV20-1 and TRBJ1-5; D is ambiguous. Germline V gene sequence: CDR1 DFQATT, CDR2 SNEGSKA (reference sequence). The CDR3 is 11 amino acids. V shed 5 bases and J shed 4 bases, with 6 bases lying between them. CDR3 DNA sequence: TGCAGTGCTCTAGGTAATCAGCCCCAGCATTTT. The encoded protein is CSALGNQPQHF.

The rearrangement uses TRBV7-6 and TRBJ1-1, with 7 bases aligning to TRBD1. CDR3 length: 12 residues. Looked up from germline, CDR1 is SGHVS and CDR2 is FNYEAQ. V shed 4 bases and J 11 bases; nucleotides not matched to a gene: 7. The CDR3 sequence is CASSSAQGQAFF. The DNA of the CDR3 is TGTGCCAGCAGCTCTGCACAGGGGCAGGCTTTCTTT.

This clone was counted between two and nine times. J is TRBJ2-1 and V is TRBV5-4; 7 bases match TRBD2. Germline assignment: CDR1 SGHNT and CDR2 YYREEE (reference sequence). V shed 4 bases, J shed 0 bases, and the junction held 7 bases outside the gene matches. This CDR3 comprises 16 residues. In DNA, the CDR3 is TGTGCCAGCAGCCCCCCCGGGGGGAACTCCTACAATGAGCAGTTCTTC. Encoded protein: CASSPPGGNSYNEQFF.

CDR3 region: CASSQDRDGQPQHF. DNA for the CDR3: TGTGCCAGCAGCCAGGACAGGGATGGACAGCCCCAGCATTTT. The chain recombines TRBV5-5 with TRBJ1-5, with 8 bases fitting TRBD1. Germline values: CDR1 SGHKS, CDR2 YYEKEE (reference sequence). This CDR3 contains 14 residues. V shed 4 bases, J shed 7 bases, and the junction held 7 bases outside the gene matches.

The V gene is TRBV24-1, the J gene TRBJ1-5; no firm D call. V was trimmed by 4 bases and J by 2 bases, leaving 5 bases between them. CDR3 length equals 13 residues. The germline V gene encodes CDR1 KGHDR and CDR2 SFDVKD. CDR3 sequence reads: CATSDRRNQPQHF. The CDR3 region has the DNA TGTGCCACCAGTGACAGGCGCAATCAGCCCCAGCATTTT.

V usage is TRBV6-5 and J usage is TRBJ2-7; 7 bases agree with TRBD2. The trim removed 3 bases at V and 3 bases at J, leaving 8 bases unmatched. The CDR3 contains 15 residues. The germline gives CDR1 MNHEY, CDR2 SVGAGI. The CDR3 protein is CASSYIPKRGYEQYF. The CDR3 nucleotides are TGTGCCAGCAGTTATATCCCCAAGCGGGGCTACGAGCAGTACTTC.

This clone was seen only once. The V and J genes are TRBV9 and TRBJ2-3; D is unresolved. V dropped 0 bases and J dropped 6 bases, with 8 bases sitting between them. The CDR3 has 13 amino acids. Germline CDR1 reads SGDLS; CDR2 reads YYNGEE. The CDR3 is CASSVEATDTQYF. CDR3 nucleotides: TGTGCCAGCAGCGTAGAAGCAACTGATACGCAGTATTTT.

This clone was seen a single time. The CDR3 DNA sequence: TGCGCCAGCAGCGATACAGGGACAGGGAACTACGAGCAGTACTTC. Encoded protein: CASSDTGTGNYEQYF. The chain joins TRBV5-1 to TRBJ2-7; 9 bases line up with TRBD1. This CDR3 spans 15 amino acids. J gave up 3 bases and V 4 bases, and 8 bases lay outside the gene matches. The V gene's germline CDR1 is SGHRS and CDR2 YFSETQ.

V and J are TRBV12-3 or TRBV12-4 and TRBJ1-5; D remains unclear. Deletions cut 6 bases from V and 4 bases from J, with 10 bases between. The CDR3 spans 13 residues. The CDR3 nucleotides read TGTGCCAGCAGCCCCGACAAAAATCAGCCCCAGCATTTT. Translation gives CASSPDKNQPQHF.

The gene calls are TRBV7-9 and TRBJ2-7, with 7 bases lining up with TRBD2. The junction had 3 bases not matched to a gene; V was cut back by 7 bases and J by 0 bases. CDR3 length: 13 residues. Germline V gene data show CDR1 as SEHNR and CDR2 as FQNEAQ (reference sequence). This chain's CDR3 is CASTSGGSYEQYF. In DNA form, the CDR3 reads TGTGCCAGCACTAGCGGAGGCTCCTACGAGCAGTACTTC.

The rearrangement links TRBV30 to TRBJ2-7; 8 nucleotides align to TRBD1. J lost 3 bases, V lost 4 bases, and 23 bases had no gene match. CDR3 size: 19 residues. Germline CDR1 reads GTSNPN; CDR2 reads SVGIG (reference sequence). The CDR3 is CAWNHIKAGGRSSLYEQYF. For the CDR3, the DNA is TGTGCCTGGAATCATATTAAGGCAGGGGGCCGATCTAGCCTCTACGAGCAGTACTTC.

In this sample, this clone turned up a few times. The chain has TRBV14 and TRBJ1-2; D is possibly TRBD1 (5 bases). The V end was cut by 2 bases, the J end by 8 bases, with 21 bases between. The CDR3 consists of 16 residues. Germline V gives CDR1 SGHDN, CDR2 FVKESK. CDR3 nucleotide sequence: TGTGCCAGCAGCCAACAACCAGTAGGAGGGACCGACGGCTACACCTTC. Translating it yields CASSQQPVGGTDGYTF. The variable domain in full, with the rest retrieved from reference TRBV14 and TRBJ1-2, is EAGVTQFPSHSVIEKGQTVTLRCDPISGHDNLYWYRRVMGKEIKFLLHFVKESKQDESGMPNNRFLAERTGGTYSTLKVQPAELEDSGVYFCASSQQPVGGTDGYTFGSGTRLTVV.

The chain uses TRBV9 and TRBJ1-3, with a weak D call TRBD1 (5 bases). Trimming left V 7 bases short and J 3 bases short, with 8 bases between. Germline assignment: CDR1 SGDLS and CDR2 YYNGEE. The CDR3 is 12 amino acids. For the CDR3, the DNA is TGTGCCAGCGCGGGGGATGGAAACACCATATATTTT. It codes for CASAGDGNTIYF.

The chain links TRBV7-2 to TRBJ1-6; D is ambiguous. Germline V gene sequence: CDR1 SGHTA, CDR2 FQGNSA. The length of the CDR3 is 14 residues. Deletions cut 1 base from V and 6 bases from J, with 7 bases between. CDR3 residues: CASSLDGFNSPLHF. The DNA of the CDR3 is TGTGCCAGCAGCTTAGACGGGTTTAATTCACCCCTCCACTTT.

CDR3 loop: CASRPGGANNQPQHF. CDR3 nucleotide sequence: TGTGCCAGCAGACCAGGGGGCGCGAACAATCAGCCCCAGCATTTT. The chain joins TRBV6-6 to TRBJ1-5, with TRBD1 matching over 8 bases. This CDR3 is 15 amino acids long. The trim removed 6 bases at V and 3 bases at J, leaving 7 bases unmatched. Germline CDR1 MNHNY, CDR2 SVGAGI (reference sequence).

In regard to this clone: This sample includes further DNA sequences coding for the same CDR3. The DNA for the CDR3 is TGTGCCAGTAGTATACGGGATTCACCCCTCCACTTT. This gives the protein CASSIRDSPLHF. The genes are TRBV19 and TRBJ1-6; no firm D call. V was cut by 2 bases and J by 8 bases, with 4 bases left in between. Germline V CDR1 and CDR2: LNHDA, SQIVND (reference sequence). This CDR3 has 12 residues.

The chain links TRBV5-1 to TRBJ2-3; possible D gene TRBD2, 5 bases. Between the trimmed V and J ends, which lost 0 bases and 3 bases, there was a span of 8 bases. Germline CDR1 reads SGHRS; CDR2 reads YFSETQ. The CDR3 consists of 14 residues. The CDR3 sequence: CASSLGGQTDTQYF. The CDR3, as DNA: TGCGCCAGCAGCTTGGGAGGGCAGACAGATACGCAGTATTTT.

The chain recombines TRBV7-9 with TRBJ1-1; D perhaps matches TRBD1 (6 bases). V lost 5 bases and J lost 7, with 14 bases in between. Germline V gene data show CDR1 as SEHNR and CDR2 as FQNEAQ (reference sequence). There are 13 residues in the CDR3. CDR3 sequence: CASSERGGSEAFF. In DNA, the CDR3 is TGTGCCAGCAGCGAGAGGGGGGGAAGTGAAGCTTTCTTT. Filled out from reference TRBV7-9 and TRBJ1-1, the complete variable domain reads DTGVSQNPRHKITKRGQNVTFRCDPISEHNRLYWYRQTLGQGPEFLTYFQNEAQLEKSRLLSDRFSAERPKGSFSTLEIQRTEQGDSAMYLCASSERGGSEAFFGQGTRLTVV.

A remark on this clone: The sample carries other DNA sequences with the same CDR3. The CDR3 spells CASSLVGQGNSPLHF. The DNA for the CDR3 is TGTGCCAGCAGCTTAGTGGGGCAGGGCAATTCACCCCTCCACTTT. The chain combines TRBV7-2 with TRBJ1-6, with D tentatively TRBD1 (5 bases). From germline, CDR1 is SGHTA and CDR2 FQGNSA. Trimming took 1 base from V and 7 from J, leaving 11 bases between them. This CDR3 contains 15 residues.

CDR3 amino acids: CASSYGLAGETQYF. The CDR3 DNA is TGTGCCAGCAGTTATGGACTAGCGGGAGAGACCCAGTACTTC. The gene calls are TRBV6-2 or TRBV6-3 and TRBJ2-5; the match to TRBD2 covers 11 bases. CDR3 size: 14 residues. Germline V CDR1 and CDR2: MNHEY, SVGEGT. V was clipped by 3 bases and J by 4 bases; unmatched bases: 1.

The gene calls are TRBV10-3 and TRBJ2-1, with D possibly matching TRBD1 (6 bases). Trimming took 0 bases from V and 2 from J, leaving 14 bases between them. CDR1 ENHRY and CDR2 SYGVKD come from the germline V gene. This CDR3 comprises 17 residues. The CDR3 DNA reads as TGTGCCATCAGTGAGTCGGTCCCCCAGGGGACCTACAATGAGCAGTTCTTC. This gives the protein CAISESVPQGTYNEQFF.

The rearrangement joins TRBV18 to TRBJ2-3; the D gene is possibly TRBD1 (6 bases). V gave up 6 bases and J gave up 0 bases, with 19 bases separating them. CDR3 length equals 17 residues. The V gene's germline CDR1 is KGHSH and CDR2 LQKENI. In DNA form, the CDR3 reads TGTGCCAGCTCTCAACAAAACAGGGCAATTAGCACAGATACGCAGTATTTT. Translating gives CASSQQNRAISTDTQYF.

In this sample, this clone turned up once. This rearrangement joins TRBV3-1 (or the pseudogene TRBV3-2) to TRBJ1-1; D is perhaps TRBD1 (5 bases). Per the germline V gene, CDR1 is LGHDT and CDR2 is YNNKEL (reference sequence). The CDR3 covers 16 residues. V lost 7 bases, J lost 4 bases, and 22 bases lay in between. CDR3 protein: CASTQFDRGVPTEAFF. Written as DNA, the CDR3 is TGTGCCAGCACCCAGTTCGACCGGGGGGTCCCCACTGAAGCTTTCTTT.

The DNA of the CDR3 is TGCGCCAGCAGAGGGGCCAGGGGGGAGACCCAGTACTTC. Translating gives CASRGARGETQYF. The chain links TRBV5-1 to TRBJ2-5; TRBD1 agrees at 7 bases. The CDR3 extends over 13 amino acids. Germline loops: CDR1 SGHRS, CDR2 YFSETQ. Losses at the gene ends were 5 bases for V and 5 bases for J; bases not matched to a gene: 6.

The chain is built from TRBV5-1 and TRBJ2-5; 8 bases agree with TRBD1. Trimming cost V 4 bases and J 5 bases; bases outside gene matches: 7. This CDR3 spans 14 amino acids. The V gene's germline CDR1 is SGHRS and CDR2 YFSETQ. The CDR3 DNA follows: TGCGCCAGCAGCCCGGACAGGGCGGGGGAGACCCAGTACTTC. It specifies CASSPDRAGETQYF.

The chain recombines TRBV4-2 with TRBJ2-2; 7 nucleotides align to TRBD1. There are 17 residues in the CDR3. J was trimmed by 4 bases and V by 0 bases; bases with no gene match: 8. From germline, CDR1 is LGHNA and CDR2 YNFKEQ. This CDR3 is CASSQDYEGTATGELFF. The CDR3 nucleotides are TGTGCCAGCAGCCAAGATTATGAGGGGACAGCCACCGGGGAGCTGTTTTTT.

This chain links TRBV3-1 (or the pseudogene TRBV3-2) with TRBJ1-1, with D unresolved. Per germline, CDR1 LGHDT and CDR2 YNNKEL (reference sequence). The CDR3 runs 14 residues. V lost 7 bases to trimming and J lost 8 bases, with 20 bases between them. CDR3 amino acids: CASNTGPGGGEAFF. The CDR3 DNA is TGTGCCAGCAACACCGGGCCAGGTGGAGGGGAAGCTTTCTTT.

The CDR3 spells CASRRQVNTEAFF. The DNA for the CDR3 is TGTGCCAGCAGAAGGCAGGTGAACACTGAAGCTTTCTTT. This rearrangement joins TRBV14 to TRBJ1-1; D is unresolved. CDR1 is SGHDN, CDR2 FVKESK, per germline. Trimming shortened V by 6 bases and J by 0 bases, and 8 bases separated the two germline ends. This CDR3 is built from 13 residues. Drawing the rest from reference TRBV14 and TRBJ1-1, the complete variable domain is EAGVTQFPSHSVIEKGQTVTLRCDPISGHDNLYWYRRVMGKEIKFLLHFVKESKQDESGMPNNRFLAERTGGTYSTLKVQPAELEDSGVYFCASRRQVNTEAFFGQGTRLTVV.